Shown below are 3 T cell receptor beta chains from a single sample sequenced in a study of T cells after yellow fever vaccination (dated by TCRdb to the late 2010s). Receptor libraries were prepared by 5' RACE. Sequencing was performed on an Illumina HiSeq 2500. The public reads were reprocessed in TCRdb via fastp at Q25 and MiXCR, keeping in-frame beta chains. Duplicate CDR3 protein sequences are folded into a single record with the most common DNA and genes. Recorded for this sample are about 74,000 distinct CDR3 sequences; approximately 7% of them occurred a single time. Around 35% of the sample is taken by the ten largest. The intended sense of this specimen's treatment or condition label: live attenuated yellow fever vaccine strain. This material consisted of CD8+ T cells sorted from PBMCs, taken 5 to 6 days after the first yellow fever vaccination. The origin of the receptors is a man between 18 and 35 years old who received the YFV17D yellow fever vaccine.

This clonotype turned up a few times. This chain links TRBV4-1 with TRBJ2-5; D is ambiguous. Between the trimmed V and J ends, which lost 0 bases and 5 bases, there was a span of 10 bases. Germline CDR1 MGHRA, CDR2 YSYEKL. The CDR3 has 14 amino acids. The CDR3 sequence is CASSQDGTAETQYF. The DNA of the CDR3 is TGCGCCAGCAGCCAAGATGGAACTGCGGAGACCCAGTACTTC.

This clonotype was detected only a few times. The CDR3 is CSIGTDTQYF. CDR3 in DNA: TGCAGTATCGGCACAGATACGCAGTATTTT. The J gene is TRBJ2-3, the V gene TRBV20-1; D is undetermined. The V end was cut by 8 bases, the J end by 1 base, with 4 bases between. The CDR3 is made up of 10 amino acids. The germline CDR1 and CDR2 sequences are DFQATT and SNEGSKA (reference sequence).

The chain employs TRBV4-2 and TRBJ1-2; no clear D. Germline lookup yields CDR1 LGHNA and CDR2 YNFKEQ. The CDR3 has 14 residues. Trimming removed 3 bases at V and 5 bases at J, with 13 bases between. In DNA form, the CDR3 reads TGTGCCAGCAGCCAGGGCTCTTTAGGGTATGGCTACACCTTC. Residues: CASSQGSLGYGYTF.